This T cell receptor beta chain originates from a study of cytomegalovirus exposure and HLA in healthy donors. The donors gave bone marrow, and they were healthy. The CDR3 sequence is 15 residues long. Losses at the gene ends were 7 bases for V and 0 bases for J; bases not matched to a gene: 2. Germline CDR1 reads SNHLY; CDR2 reads FYNNEI. The PCR employed 60 Vbeta primers together with 13 Jbeta primers. The method was immunoSEQ multiplex PCR; TCRdb's version includes in-frame clones alone and lacks a portion of them. Here the sample spans 150,000 to 200,000 clones, around 80% being singletons. The rearrangement uses TRBV2 and TRBJ1-4; 10 bases are shared with TRBD1. Sequenced input: PBMCs. This sequence originates from a woman between 50 and 59 years old in good health and CMV-seronegative. As DNA, the CDR3 is TGTGCCAGCACCGGACAGGGGGCAACTAATGAAAAACTGTTTTTT. This sequence encodes CASTGQGATNEKLFF. Combining the CDR3 with reference TRBV2 and TRBJ1-4 gives the whole variable domain EPEVTQTPSHQVTQMGQEVILRCVPISNHLYFYWYRQILGQKVEFLVSFYNNEISEKSEIFDDQFSVERPDGSNFTLKIRSTKLEDSAMYFCASTGQGATNEKLFFGSGTQLSVL.